These 7 T cell receptor beta chains share one sample of origin, sequenced in a study of T cell clusters in autoimmune cytopenias. TRB was amplified by touch-down multiplex PCR, primer pools A and B combined. TCRdb reprocessed the multiplex PCR reads, with one entry per CDR3 protein and no DNA. The sample totals about 2,900 distinct CDR3 sequences. TRB amplification used approximately 250 ng of peripheral blood genomic DNA. The sample consisted of peripheral blood. These receptors all come from a human donor with an autoimmune cytopenia or autoimmune hepatitis (not recorded which).

This clonotype is large by frequency. The chain combines TRBV30 with TRBJ2-3; the TCRdb call, TRBD2, lacks DNA for checking. The CDR3 is 13 residues long. Germline loops: CDR1 GTSNPN, CDR2 SVGIG (reference sequence). The CDR3: CAWSVREGDTQYF.

This clonotype counts as medium-sized by frequency. CDR3 residues: CASSNTGDEQFF. This sequence joins TRBV27 and TRBJ2-1; TCRdb lists TRBD1, though no DNA is available to test this call. This CDR3 has 12 residues. Germline lookup yields CDR1 MNHEY and CDR2 SMNVEV (reference sequence).

This sequence joins TRBV27 and TRBJ2-1; TCRdb lists TRBD2, though no DNA is available to test this call. Germline assignment: CDR1 MNHEY and CDR2 SMNVEV (reference sequence). The CDR3 is 15 residues long. CDR3 sequence: CASVRGGTGYNEQFF.

This clonotype is called medium-sized (0.01 to 0.1%) based on its frequency. The chain is built from TRBV24-1 and TRBJ2-1. Germline V lookup: CDR1 KGHDR, CDR2 SFDVKD. The CDR3 is made up of 15 amino acids. This CDR3 reads CATSDLRFARNEQFF.

This chain joins TRBV6-1 and TRBJ2-1. Germline V gives CDR1 MNHNS, CDR2 SASEGT. CDR3 length equals 15 residues. CDR3 residues: CASSDLRGAYNEQFF.

The chain couples TRBV5-4 to TRBJ1-1; TCRdb proposes TRBD1, but this gene call is untestable without DNA. The CDR3 runs 15 residues. CDR1 and CDR2 from the germline V gene are SGHNT and YYREEE (reference sequence). CDR3: CASSPATGKNTEAFF.

This clonotype registers medium-sized (0.01 to 0.1%) by frequency. This chain joins TRBV19 and TRBJ1-1; TCRdb picks TRBD1, but there is no DNA to check that call. The CDR3 totals 13 residues. Per germline, CDR1 LNHDA and CDR2 SQIVND (reference sequence). The CDR3 loop reads CASSQDRDTEAFF.